This passage covers 14 T cell receptor beta chains from one sample sequenced in a study of T cells in Graves' hyperthyroidism and ophthalmopathy. The investigators amplified TCR beta CDR3 regions from RNA transcripts. An initial round of RT-PCR targeting the TCR CDR3 relied on the HTBI primer set. TCRdb re-called the multiplex PCR reads through MiXCR, storing one row per CDR3 protein. Of 650,000 to 700,000 distinct CDR3 sequences listed, approximately 15% were seen once; the top ten hold roughly 15%. The material sequenced was blood. The source of these receptors is a man aged 50 to 59 with Graves' hyperthyroidism.

This clonotype was seen repeatedly, ten times or more. The chain is built from TRBV9 and TRBJ2-1; TRBD2 matches at 9 bases. Per germline, CDR1 SGDLS and CDR2 YYNGEE. The CDR3 is 16 residues long. V dropped 1 base and J dropped 6; count of bases not matched to a gene: 8. The CDR3 DNA follows: TGTGCCAGCAGCGTACAGGGACTAGCAGACGGCAATGAGCAGTTCTTC. It yields the protein CASSVQGLADGNEQFF.

In the case of this clonotype: A much larger clone differs from this one at a single base, so this may be a read error. The rearrangement uses TRBV7-2 and TRBJ1-4; no definite D call. Germline CDR1 is SGHTA and CDR2 is FQGNSA. This CDR3 is 13 amino acids long. The chain's CDR3 is CASGFRQSEKLFF. Here the CDR3 DNA reads TGTGCCAGCGGCTTTCGGCAGAGCGAAAAACTGTTTTTT.

This clonotype came up many times. This chain uses TRBV11-2 with TRBJ2-5; D is perhaps TRBD1 (5 bases). This CDR3 spans 13 amino acids. Germline V CDR1 and CDR2: SGHAT, FQNNGV. The V end was cut by 5 bases, the J end by 0 bases, with 7 bases between. The CDR3 sequence: CASSGANQETQYF. In nucleotides, the CDR3 is TGTGCCAGCAGCGGGGCCAACCAAGAGACCCAGTACTTC.

This clonotype has only a few counts. As DNA, the CDR3 is TGTGCCAGTAGTAAGATCTGGGGGCGGCAAGGTTCTGGGGCCAACGTCCTGACTTTC. This codes for CASSKIWGRQGSGANVLTF. This sequence joins TRBV19 and TRBJ2-6, with D perhaps matching TRBD1 (6 bases). CDR1 is LNHDA and CDR2 is SQIVND in the germline V gene (reference sequence). Trimming removed 4 bases at V and 1 base at J, with 20 bases between. This CDR3 is 19 amino acids long. The complete variable domain, with remaining parts taken from reference TRBV19 and TRBJ2-6, reads DGGITQSPKYLFRKEGQNVTLSCEQNLNHDAMYWYRQDPGQGLRLIYYSQIVNDFQKGDIAEGYSVSREKKESFPLTVTSAQKNPTAFYLCASSKIWGRQGSGANVLTFGAGSRLTVL.

This clonotype was seen many times. The V gene is TRBV9, the J gene TRBJ1-1; TRBD1 agrees at 8 bases. After removal of 1 base from V and 11 bases from J, the junction contained 10 bases not matched to a gene. The CDR3 sequence is 14 residues long. Germline CDR1 is SGDLS and CDR2 is YYNGEE. The CDR3 is CASSVSSVDREAFF. The CDR3 region has the DNA TGTGCCAGCAGCGTAAGTTCCGTGGACAGGGAGGCTTTCTTT. The full variable domain, rest sourced from reference TRBV9 and TRBJ1-1, is DSGVTQTPKHLITATGQRVTLRCSPRSGDLSVYWYQQSLDQGLQFLIQYYNGEERAKGNILERFSAQQFPDLHSELNLSSLELGDSALYFCASSVSSVDREAFFGQGTRLTVV.

In its sample, this clonotype was seen many times. The chain has TRBV12-3 or TRBV12-4 and TRBJ2-5; D gene uncertain. The CDR3 is 13 amino acids. V was cut by 2 bases and J by 4 bases, with 8 bases left in between. CDR3: CASSLLIRETQYF. CDR3 bases: TGTGCCAGCAGTTTACTGATACGAGAGACCCAGTACTTC.

This clonotype was recorded many times. The V call is TRBV2, the J call TRBJ2-7, with D unresolved. CDR1 and CDR2 from the germline V gene are SNHLY and FYNNEI. V gave up 3 bases and J gave up 2 bases, with 5 bases separating them. CDR3 length equals 12 residues. CDR3 protein: CASSEGPYEQYF. In DNA, the CDR3 is TGTGCCAGCAGTGAGGGTCCCTACGAGCAGTACTTC.

In this sample, this clonotype turned up many times. The V and J genes are TRBV2 and TRBJ2-3; D unclear. The ends were cut back, 1 base at V and 5 bases at J, with 4 bases in the middle. CDR1 and CDR2 (germline): SNHLY, FYNNEI. CDR3 length: 12 amino acids. The CDR3 coding sequence is TGTGCCAGCAGTGAAGAAGGAGATACGCAGTATTTT. Translated, it gives CASSEEGDTQYF.

V gene TRBV7-9 combines with J gene TRBJ2-2; 7 bases are shared with TRBD1. J gave up 0 bases and V 5 bases, and 6 bases lay outside the gene matches. Looked up from germline, CDR1 is SEHNR and CDR2 is FQNEAQ (reference sequence). This CDR3 region has 16 residues. The CDR3 region is CASSVGQTTNTGELFF. The CDR3 region has the DNA TGTGCCAGCAGCGTGGGACAGACCACGAACACCGGGGAGCTGTTTTTT.

On this clonotype: The conserved phenylalanine or tryptophan is not found at the CDR3 terminus, so this likely reflects a read error. The CDR3 reads CASSQTENYGYTS. DNA of the CDR3: TGTGCCAGCAGTCAGACAGAGAACTATGGCTACACCTCC. V gene TRBV6-2 or TRBV6-3 combines with J gene TRBJ1-2; D may be TRBD1 (5 bases). Germline V CDR1 and CDR2: MNHEY, SVGEGT. Deletions cut 5 bases from V and 2 bases from J, with 9 bases between. The length of the CDR3 is 13 residues.

This clonotype was counted many times. The chain is built from TRBV2 and TRBJ1-6; D not resolved. Germline V gene sequence: CDR1 SNHLY, CDR2 FYNNEI. Trimming stripped 3 bases from V and 7 bases from J, with 16 bases between. This CDR3 has 16 residues. The CDR3 loop reads CASSERRGMTNSPLHF. CDR3 bases: TGTGCCAGCAGTGAGCGACGGGGAATGACCAATTCACCCCTCCACTTT.

This clonotype was counted a few times. The V and J genes are TRBV18 and TRBJ1-5, with a tentative D call TRBD1 (6 bases). There are 14 residues in the CDR3. V was shortened by 3 bases and J by 5 bases, with 11 bases between the two germline ends. CDR1 KGHSH and CDR2 LQKENI come from the germline V gene. The DNA of the CDR3 is TGTGCCAGCTCACCGAGGGGGGGCGATCAGCCCCAGCATTTT. Residues: CASSPRGGDQPQHF. The full variable domain, its missing parts supplied by reference TRBV18 and TRBJ1-5, is NAGVMQNPRHLVRRRGQEARLRCSPMKGHSHVYWYRQLPEEGLKFMVYLQKENIIDESGMPKERFSAEFPKEGPSILRIQQVVRGDSAAYFCASSPRGGDQPQHFGDGTRLSIL.

The chain couples TRBV6-2 or TRBV6-3 to TRBJ2-5, with 9 bases fitting TRBD1. CDR3 length equals 15 residues. Per germline, CDR1 MNHEY and CDR2 SVGEGT. The V and J ends lost 1 base and 0 bases, in that order; junction bases with no gene match: 0. Written as DNA, the CDR3 is TGTGCCAGCAGTTACTGGACAGGGGACCAAGAGACCCAGTACTTC. As protein: CASSYWTGDQETQYF.

The chain links TRBV5-1 to TRBJ1-1; D not resolved. V lost 4 bases and J 1 base, leaving 14 bases between the germline ends. The CDR3 consists of 15 residues. From germline, CDR1 is SGHRS and CDR2 YFSETQ. The DNA of the CDR3 is TGCGCCAGCAGCCGAGCAGTCGGAAAGAACACTGAAGCTTTCTTT. Its translation: CASSRAVGKNTEAFF.